The source of this T cell receptor (beta chain) is a study of blood T cell repertoires in COVID-19. At the level of the study: The study drew acute and convalescent COVID-19 samples from the United States, Italy and Spain. From T cells, B-cell-depleted T cells, or PBMCs came the material, which was cDNA or gDNA.

The authors' processing: It was from reference gene primer amplification that nucleated cell counts were estimated. Profiled with immunoSEQ multiplex PCR; TCRdb holds only in-frame clones, not every one. V and J calls and clone size are those listed in that table; D and trimming were worked out from the DNA. The sample lists approximately 82,000 clones, about 86% occurring once. The germline V gene encodes CDR1 SGDLS and CDR2 YYNGEE. Trimming at V came to 0 bases and at J to 3 bases, leaving 10 bases not matched to a gene. This CDR3 is built from 18 residues. This receptor was identified in a woman in her sixties with acute or convalescent COVID-19. Input material: peripheral blood. This chain links TRBV9 with TRBJ2-2; 8 bases are a match to TRBD2. CDR3 in amino acids: CASSVVASGWGDTGELFF. CDR3 nucleotides: TGTGCCAGCAGCGTAGTGGCTAGCGGGTGGGGTGACACCGGGGAGCTGTTTTTT.